The 21 T cell receptor beta chains presented below share a single source sample, sequenced in a study of vaccination and CD4 T cells after COVID-19. Antigen specificity for these receptors is unknown. Regarding treatment: roughly ten-day PBMC culture with coronavirus spike peptide pools or control peptides (ViraFEST assay). The unexposed donor provided CD4+ T cells, which were taken before the COVID-19 pandemic (2011-2018). The Oncomine TCR Beta short-read assay sequenced DNA from cultured CD4+ T cells. TCRdb re-called the PCR reads with MiXCR, one entry per CDR3 protein. Found here are thousands of distinct CDR3 sequences, around 39% of them singletons; the top ten hold about an eighth. The sequenced material came from CD4+ T cells from blood, cultured in vitro. The receptors shown here come from a human donor in good health.

CDR3 loop: CASSDRQGRDVLTF. CDR3 DNA: TGTGCCAGCAGTGATCGGCAGGGTCGGGACGTCCTGACTTTC. V is TRBV6-1 and J is TRBJ2-6, with a possible D match to TRBD1 (5 bases). The germline CDR1 and CDR2 sequences are MNHNS and SASEGT. The CDR3 length is 14 residues. Deletions cut 3 bases from V and 11 bases from J, with 14 bases between.

The count of this clonotype is one. The chain joins TRBV9 to TRBJ1-2; no reliable D call. Germline CDR1 and CDR2: SGDLS and YYNGEE. The CDR3 contains 14 residues. V was shortened by 4 bases and J by 1 base, with 11 bases between the two germline ends. The chain's CDR3 is CASSPTHINYGYTF. The CDR3 bases are TGTGCCAGCAGCCCGACACACATTAACTATGGCTACACCTTC.

The V call is TRBV12-3 or TRBV12-4, the J call TRBJ1-6, with 9 bases that match TRBD1. The V gene end was trimmed by 6 bases and the J gene end by 6 bases; junction bases not matched to a gene: 6. The CDR3 consists of 15 residues. Here the CDR3 reads CASSLDRGFNSPLHF. For the CDR3, the DNA is TGTGCCAGCAGCCTTGACAGGGGGTTTAATTCACCCCTCCACTTT.

The chain couples TRBV11-2 to TRBJ1-2, with a tentative D call TRBD1 (5 bases). Looked up from germline, CDR1 is SGHAT and CDR2 is FQNNGV. V was clipped by 3 bases and J by 8 bases, with 7 bases between them. This CDR3 comprises 11 residues. The CDR3 sequence is CASSFRGGYTF. The CDR3 nucleotides are TGTGCCAGCAGCTTTCGGGGGGGCTACACCTTC.

The chain links TRBV29-1 to TRBJ2-3; D is perhaps TRBD1 or TRBD2 (6 bases each). Germline V lookup: CDR1 SQVTM, CDR2 ANQGSEA. Trimming removed 7 bases from V and 0 bases from J, with 8 bases in between. This CDR3 region has 12 residues. CDR3 sequence (DNA): TGCAGCGGGAGGGGGAGCACAGATACGCAGTATTTT. The encoded protein is CSGRGSTDTQYF.

The table lists this clonotype with a few counts. This sequence joins TRBV2 and TRBJ1-1, with D hard to call. Germline-derived CDR1 and CDR2 are SNHLY and FYNNEI. The CDR3 length is 13 residues. Trimming removed 7 bases at V and 0 bases at J, with 9 bases between. CDR3 sequence (DNA): TGTGCCAGCAAAGTGGACCTGAACACTGAAGCTTTCTTT. It codes for CASKVDLNTEAFF. The full variable domain, in which reference TRBV2 and TRBJ1-1 provide the parts outside the CDR3, is EPEVTQTPSHQVTQMGQEVILRCVPISNHLYFYWYRQILGQKVEFLVSFYNNEISEKSEIFDDQFSVERPDGSNFTLKIRSTKLEDSAMYFCASKVDLNTEAFFGQGTRLTVV.

The chain couples TRBV10-3 to TRBJ2-3; a weak D match, TRBD2 (6 bases). This CDR3 has 13 residues. With 6 bases removed from V and 2 bases from J, the gap between germline ends came to 9 bases. Germline CDR1 ENHRY, CDR2 SYGVKD. For the CDR3, the DNA is TGTGCCATCAGGGAGGGAACCACAGATACGCAGTATTTT. Residues: CAIREGTTDTQYF.

This clonotype was seen a handful of times. This rearrangement joins TRBV6-1 to TRBJ2-2, with 7 bases fitting TRBD2. This CDR3 spans 14 amino acids. CDR1 is MNHNS and CDR2 is SASEGT in the germline V gene. Trimming at V came to 6 bases and at J to 1 base, leaving 2 bases not matched to a gene. CDR3 loop: CASSSGENTGELFF. CDR3 bases: TGTGCCAGCAGCAGCGGGGAGAACACCGGGGAGCTGTTTTTT.

In DNA, the CDR3 is TGCGCCAGCAGCCCAGGGGTCCTTGACTATGGCTACACCTTC. This encodes CASSPGVLDYGYTF. The chain links TRBV4-1 to TRBJ1-2; a possible D gene is TRBD1 (6 bases). Trimming left V 4 bases short and J 3 bases short, with 12 bases between. Germline V gives CDR1 MGHRA, CDR2 YSYEKL. The CDR3 loop spans 14 amino acids.

This clonotype appeared a few times. This chain uses TRBV6-5 with TRBJ1-2; the D gene is possibly TRBD1 (6 bases). The CDR3 length is 16 residues. Trimming pared 2 bases from V and 4 bases from J, leaving 17 bases between. Looked up from germline, CDR1 is MNHEY and CDR2 is SVGAGI. The CDR3 here is CASSYARGALAYGYTF. CDR3 nucleotides: TGTGCCAGCAGTTACGCGCGGGGGGCCCTTGCCTATGGCTACACCTTC.

The chain couples TRBV7-2 to TRBJ2-2; no reliable D call. The CDR3 runs 16 residues. Germline CDR1 SGHTA, CDR2 FQGNSA. V lost 0 bases and J 1 base, leaving 9 bases between the germline ends. The CDR3 loop reads CASSLALVGNTGELFF. As DNA, the CDR3 is TGTGCCAGCAGCTTAGCCCTTGTGGGGAACACCGGGGAGCTGTTTTTT.

J is TRBJ1-4 and V is TRBV5-4; the D gene is possibly TRBD1 (5 bases). The CDR3 covers 14 residues. Germline V gene lookup returns CDR1 SGHNT and CDR2 YYREEE (reference sequence). The V end lost 4 bases, the J end lost 8 bases, and 15 bases lay between the germline ends. CDR3 DNA: TGTGCCAGCAGCCCGGGACCCTCGGGAGAAAAACTGTTTTTT. Translating it yields CASSPGPSGEKLFF.

This clonotype showed up just a few times. The chain combines TRBV12-5 with TRBJ2-5; 8 bases line up with TRBD1. Germline V gene lookup returns CDR1 LGHNT and CDR2 FRNRAP. The CDR3 has 17 amino acids. J was trimmed by 5 bases and V by 4 bases; bases with no gene match: 15. Written as DNA, the CDR3 is TGTGCTAGTGGTTCCACGCCGGGACAGGATATTAAGGAGACCCAGTACTTC. Translation: CASGSTPGQDIKETQYF.

This chain connects TRBV20-1 to TRBJ2-1; D is uncertain. The ends were cut back, 3 bases at V and 8 bases at J, with 17 bases in the middle. Germline lookup yields CDR1 DFQATT and CDR2 SNEGSKA (reference sequence). The CDR3 has 14 residues. DNA of the CDR3: TGCAGTGCTAGGGAACCACAGCCCGCCTATGAGCAGTTCTTC. Translated, it gives CSAREPQPAYEQFF.

V and J are TRBV7-6 and TRBJ2-7, with D perhaps given as TRBD1 or TRBD2 (5 bases each). CDR1 and CDR2 from the germline V gene are SGHVS and FNYEAQ. The CDR3 is 15 amino acids. Trimming cost V 2 bases and J 6 bases, with 17 bases left between them. CDR3 residues: CASSLSSAGTSEQYF. Written as DNA, the CDR3 is TGTGCCAGCAGCTTAAGTTCCGCAGGGACGAGCGAGCAGTACTTC.

V gene TRBV6-1 combines with J gene TRBJ1-2, with D tentatively TRBD1 (6 bases). The germline gives CDR1 MNHNS, CDR2 SASEGT. V lost 6 bases to trimming and J lost 2 bases, with 22 bases between them. There are 17 residues in the CDR3. CDR3 in amino acids: CASRRDSLGGANYGYTF. CDR3 coding DNA: TGTGCCAGCAGAAGGGATAGTCTGGGGGGCGCGAACTATGGCTACACCTTC.

This clonotype was counted a few times. V usage is TRBV7-2 and J usage is TRBJ1-6; the D is unclear. CDR1 and CDR2 (germline): SGHTA, FQGNSA. This CDR3 is built from 15 residues. V lost 5 bases and J 5 bases, leaving 13 bases between the germline ends. CDR3 residues: CASSRGRADNSPLHF. CDR3 sequence (DNA): TGTGCCAGCAGCAGAGGAAGGGCTGATAATTCACCCCTCCACTTT.

This clonotype is medium-sized by share. J is TRBJ1-1 and V is TRBV6-4; tentative D call: TRBD1 (5 bases). Looked up from germline, CDR1 is MRHNA and CDR2 is SNTAGT. The CDR3 consists of 13 residues. The V and J ends lost 5 bases and 1 base respectively, with 8 bases between them. CDR3 sequence reads: CASSRGGNTEAFF. CDR3 nucleotides: TGTGCCAGCAGTAGGGGAGGGAACACTGAAGCTTTCTTT.

This clonotype was counted a few times. V is TRBV6-2 or TRBV6-3 and J is TRBJ1-1; possible D gene TRBD1, 6 bases. V was clipped by 0 bases and J by 8 bases, with 16 bases between them. The germline CDR1 and CDR2 sequences are MNHEY and SVGEGT. This CDR3 region has 15 residues. CDR3 sequence (DNA): TGTGCCAGCAGTTACTCGACCGGGGGCGCTGGGGAAGCTTTCTTT. Translating it yields CASSYSTGGAGEAFF.

This sequence joins TRBV10-1 and TRBJ2-7; the match to TRBD2 covers 8 bases. The CDR3 is made up of 16 amino acids. V gave up 10 bases and J gave up 2 bases; unmatched junction bases: 16. Germline V lookup: CDR1 WNHNN, CDR2 SYGVQD (reference sequence). In DNA form, the CDR3 reads TGCGCCACCCCATTTCGGATTAGCGGGGAAACCTACGAGCAGTACTTC. Translating it yields CATPFRISGETYEQYF.

This clonotype was detected a few times. V and J are TRBV7-2 and TRBJ2-2; D uncertain. Germline V lookup: CDR1 SGHTA, CDR2 FQGNSA. Trimming shortened V by 1 base and J by 6 bases, and 9 bases separated the two germline ends. This CDR3 contains 14 residues. CDR3 loop: CASSLVALSGELFF. The CDR3 nucleotides are TGTGCCAGCAGCTTAGTCGCTCTTTCCGGGGAGCTGTTTTTT.